This T cell receptor beta chain came from a study of shared clonotypes between healthy human individuals. The CDR3 runs to 21 residues. V trimming: 0 bases; J trimming: 1 base; junction bases outside the gene matches: 12. Germline CDR1 reads LGHNA; CDR2 reads YSLEER. Selected positively for CCR7 and CD45RO-negative, naive CD8 cells excluded terminally differentiated effector memory CD45RA+ cells. Here immunoSEQ multiplex PCR was the method, and the copy in TCRdb shows in-frame clones only, minus some. The data show some 2.1 million clones, with roughly 95% seen just once and more than 1.5% held by the top ten.

This chain joins TRBV4-3 and TRBJ2-1; 13 positions agree with TRBD2. The clonotype originates from a man aged 18-30 years in good health. Some clones in this sample may be carry-over from other donors' samples. The sequenced sample was naive CD8+ T cells from PBMCs. CDR3: CASSQDIGLAGEPLSYNEQFF. Here the CDR3 DNA reads TGCGCCAGCAGCCAAGATATCGGACTAGCGGGAGAGCCGTTGTCCTACAATGAGCAGTTCTTC.